This TCR beta chain was sequenced in a study of graft-versus-host responses after intestinal transplantation. Study information: Tacrolimus plus steroids were given to all recipients for two to three years, preceded by anti-thymocyte globulin induction.

TCRdb keeps only in-frame clones here, not all; method: immunoSEQ multiplex PCR. The data hold around 4,800 clones, with more than 70% observed a single time. V lost 10 bases and J lost 4; bases outside the gene matches: 6. CDR1 is ENHRY, CDR2 SYGVKD, per germline. The CDR3 is made up of 14 amino acids. Study outcomes and limitations: GvH clones turned up in recipient marrow; some had shown up first in ileum or blood. Patients with graft-donor T cell macrochimerism had high graft-versus-host to host-versus-graft clonal ratios in allografts.

Lamina propria and intraepithelial lymphocytes were released by processing graft tissue. As concerns this clone: Its antigen remains unknown.

Sequences were derived from ileum tissue, sampled 120 to 130 days after intestinal transplantation. This sequence joins TRBV10-3 and TRBJ2-4; 11 bases are a match to TRBD2. The clonotype was recovered from a human patient who received an intestinal transplant, so some T cells may come from the graft donor. The CDR3 loop reads CATTSGSSKNIQYF. The CDR3 DNA reads TGTGCCACTACTAGCGGGAGTTCTAAAAACATTCAGTACTTC.